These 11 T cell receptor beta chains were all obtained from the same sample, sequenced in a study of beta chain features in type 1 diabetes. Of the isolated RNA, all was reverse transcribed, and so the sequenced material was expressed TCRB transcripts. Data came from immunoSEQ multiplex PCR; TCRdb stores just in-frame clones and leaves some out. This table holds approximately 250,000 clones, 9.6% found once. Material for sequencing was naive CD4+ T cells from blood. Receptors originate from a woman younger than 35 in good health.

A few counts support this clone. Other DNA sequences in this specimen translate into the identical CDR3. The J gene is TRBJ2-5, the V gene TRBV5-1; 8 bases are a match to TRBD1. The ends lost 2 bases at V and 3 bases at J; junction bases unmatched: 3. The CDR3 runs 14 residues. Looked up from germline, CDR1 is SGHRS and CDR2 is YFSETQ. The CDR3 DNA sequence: TGCGCCAGCAGCTTCGGACAGGGTGAAGAGACCCAGTACTTC. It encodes CASSFGQGEETQYF.

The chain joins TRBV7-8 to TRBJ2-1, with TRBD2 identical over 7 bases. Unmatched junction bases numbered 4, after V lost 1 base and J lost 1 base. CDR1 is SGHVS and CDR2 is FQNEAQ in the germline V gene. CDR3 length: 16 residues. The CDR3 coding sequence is TGTGCCAGCAGCTTAGAGAGGACTAGATCCTACAATGAGCAGTTCTTC. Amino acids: CASSLERTRSYNEQFF.

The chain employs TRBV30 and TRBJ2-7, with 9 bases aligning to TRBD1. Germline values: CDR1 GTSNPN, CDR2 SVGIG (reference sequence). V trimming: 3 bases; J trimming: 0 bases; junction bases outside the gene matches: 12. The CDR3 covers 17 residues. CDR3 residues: CAWRKDRGAPSSYEQYF. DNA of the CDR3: TGTGCCTGGAGGAAGGACAGGGGCGCTCCGTCCTCCTACGAGCAGTACTTC.

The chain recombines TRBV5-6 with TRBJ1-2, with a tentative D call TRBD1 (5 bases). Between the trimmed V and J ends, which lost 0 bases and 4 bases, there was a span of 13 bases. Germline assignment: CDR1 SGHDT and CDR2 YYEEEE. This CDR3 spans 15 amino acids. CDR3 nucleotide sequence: TGTGCCAGCAGCTTGGCCACAGGCAGCCTCTATGGCTACACCTTC. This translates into CASSLATGSLYGYTF.

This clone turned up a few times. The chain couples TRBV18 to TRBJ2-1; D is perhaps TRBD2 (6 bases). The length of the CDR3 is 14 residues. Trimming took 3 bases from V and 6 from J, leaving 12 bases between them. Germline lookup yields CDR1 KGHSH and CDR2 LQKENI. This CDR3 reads CASSPLTRGNEQFF. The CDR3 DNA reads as TGTGCCAGCTCACCGTTGACTAGAGGCAATGAGCAGTTCTTC.

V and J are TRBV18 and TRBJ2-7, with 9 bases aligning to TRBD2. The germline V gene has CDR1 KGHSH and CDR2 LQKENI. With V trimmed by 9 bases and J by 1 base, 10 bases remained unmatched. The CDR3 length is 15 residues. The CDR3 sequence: CASRGIAGESYEQYF. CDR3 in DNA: TGTGCCAGTCGGGGGATAGCGGGAGAATCCTACGAGCAGTACTTC.

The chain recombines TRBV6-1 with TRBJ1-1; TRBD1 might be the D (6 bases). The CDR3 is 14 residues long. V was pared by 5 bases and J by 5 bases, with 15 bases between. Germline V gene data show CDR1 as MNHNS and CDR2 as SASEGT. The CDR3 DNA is TGTGCCAGCAGTTCACAGGGAGGGGGGACTGAAGCTTTCTTT. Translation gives CASSSQGGGTEAFF.

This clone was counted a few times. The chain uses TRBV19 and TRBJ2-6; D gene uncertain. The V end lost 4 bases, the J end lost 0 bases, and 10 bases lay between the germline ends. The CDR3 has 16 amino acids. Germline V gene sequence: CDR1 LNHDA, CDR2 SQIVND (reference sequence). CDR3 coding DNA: TGTGCCAGTAGTAACCCGGGTTACTCTGGGGCCAACGTCCTGACTTTC. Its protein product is CASSNPGYSGANVLTF.

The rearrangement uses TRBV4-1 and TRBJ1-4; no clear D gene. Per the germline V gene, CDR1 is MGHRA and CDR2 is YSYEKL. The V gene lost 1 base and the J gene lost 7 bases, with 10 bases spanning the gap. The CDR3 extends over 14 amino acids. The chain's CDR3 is CASSQVIAVEKLFF. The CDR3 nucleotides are TGCGCCAGCAGCCAAGTCATAGCCGTTGAAAAACTGTTTTTT.

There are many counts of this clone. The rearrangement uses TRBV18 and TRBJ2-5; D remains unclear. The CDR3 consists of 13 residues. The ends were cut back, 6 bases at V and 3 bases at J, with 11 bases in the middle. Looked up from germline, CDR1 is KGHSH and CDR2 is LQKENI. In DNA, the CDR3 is TGTGCCAGCTCCCAGACTTGGGAAGAGACCCAGTACTTC. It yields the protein CASSQTWEETQYF.

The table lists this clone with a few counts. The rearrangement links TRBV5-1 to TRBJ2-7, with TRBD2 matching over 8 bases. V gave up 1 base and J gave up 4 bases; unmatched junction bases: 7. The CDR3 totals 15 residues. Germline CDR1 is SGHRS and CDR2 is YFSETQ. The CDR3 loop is CASSLLLAGGYEQYF. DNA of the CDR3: TGCGCCAGCAGCTTGCTTTTGGCGGGAGGTTACGAGCAGTACTTC.